The 19 T cell receptor beta chains below all came from one sample that was sequenced in a study of shared clonotypes between healthy human individuals. Only in-frame clones appear in the TCRdb table, and some are missing; sequencing was by immunoSEQ multiplex PCR. The sample has approximately 500,000 clones, 79% seen once. Specimen: PBMCs. The origin of the receptors is a woman aged 40 to 50 in good health. Some clones in this sample may be carry-over from other donors' samples.

CDR3 protein: CASSQDWRGAKNIQYF. CDR3 nucleotides: TGCGCCAGCAGCCAAGATTGGAGGGGAGCCAAAAACATTCAGTACTTC. This chain uses TRBV4-1 with TRBJ2-4, with TRBD2 as a possible D gene (6 bases). Between the trimmed V and J ends, which lost 0 bases and 0 bases, there was a span of 9 bases. The CDR3 runs 16 residues. Germline V gene data show CDR1 as MGHRA and CDR2 as YSYEKL.

This clone was recorded once. The chain recombines TRBV5-1 with TRBJ1-4; a possible D gene is TRBD1 (6 bases). CDR3 length: 16 residues. CDR1 is SGHRS and CDR2 is YFSETQ in the germline V gene. Trimming cost V 5 bases and J 3 bases, with 17 bases left between them. The DNA of the CDR3 is TGCGCCAGCAGTCGACCACAGGGAACTTCTAATGAAAAACTGTTTTTT. Translating gives CASSRPQGTSNEKLFF.

This chain joins TRBV9 and TRBJ2-2; perhaps TRBD2 as D (6 bases). The germline V gene has CDR1 SGDLS and CDR2 YYNGEE. The CDR3 runs to 16 residues. V gave up 7 bases and J gave up 0 bases, with 16 bases separating them. As DNA, the CDR3 is TGTGCCAGCGCCAATCTCGGCGGGGCGAACACCGGGGAGCTGTTTTTT. This sequence encodes CASANLGGANTGELFF.

The rearrangement joins TRBV6-4 to TRBJ2-3, with a weak D call TRBD1 (5 bases). The CDR3 consists of 13 residues. V was trimmed by 6 bases and J by 7 bases, leaving 14 bases between them. The germline CDR1 and CDR2 sequences are MRHNA and SNTAGT. The CDR3 region has the DNA TGTGCCAGCAGCGGAGATAGGGGAAATACGCAGTATTTT. It encodes CASSGDRGNTQYF.

This clone is a singleton in its sample. The V gene is TRBV5-1, the J gene TRBJ2-2, with 9 positions matching TRBD2. The CDR3 is made up of 15 amino acids. CDR1 is SGHRS and CDR2 is YFSETQ in the germline V gene. V trimming: 5 bases; J trimming: 0 bases; junction bases outside the gene matches: 2. CDR3 nucleotides: TGCGCCAGCAGGGGACTAGCCTCGAACACCGGGGAGCTGTTTTTT. This sequence encodes CASRGLASNTGELFF.

The V and J genes are TRBV11-3 and TRBJ2-5; possibly TRBD1 for D (6 bases). With 1 base removed from V and 5 bases from J, the gap between germline ends came to 17 bases. Per the germline V gene, CDR1 is SGHNT and CDR2 is YENEEA. The CDR3 sequence is 16 residues long. The CDR3: CASSLGGWTAEETQYF. CDR3 sequence (DNA): TGTGCCAGCAGCTTAGGGGGCTGGACAGCGGAGGAGACCCAGTACTTC.

This clone was picked up one time. The rearrangement uses TRBV28 and TRBJ2-1; TRBD2 aligns across 7 bases. The J segment lost 0 bases and the V segment lost 1 base, leaving 6 bases of the junction unmatched. CDR1 is MDHEN, CDR2 SYDVKM, per germline. CDR3 length: 17 amino acids. The CDR3 protein is CASSLSSGASSYNEQFF. As DNA, the CDR3 is TGTGCCAGCAGTTTATCCAGCGGGGCGAGCTCCTACAATGAGCAGTTCTTC.

Regarding this clone: Other DNA variants within this sample encode the same CDR3. This sequence joins TRBV6-5 and TRBJ2-7, with D possibly being TRBD1 (5 bases). Germline lookup yields CDR1 MNHEY and CDR2 SVGAGI. The CDR3 loop spans 11 amino acids. Trimming removed 5 bases from V and 3 bases from J, with 5 bases in between. Here the CDR3 DNA reads TGTGCCAGCAGTAGGGGCTACGAGCAGTACTTC. This gives the protein CASSRGYEQYF.

The rearrangement uses TRBV10-2 and TRBJ2-7; D possibly uses TRBD1 or TRBD2 (5 bases each). The V and J ends lost 1 base and 0 bases respectively, with 10 bases between them. This CDR3 has 15 amino acids. Germline V gene lookup returns CDR1 WSHSY and CDR2 SAAADI. In DNA, the CDR3 is TGCGCCAGCAGTGAGTTTCCAGGGAGCTCCTACGAGCAGTACTTC. Its protein is CASSEFPGSSYEQYF.

This chain joins TRBV29-1 and TRBJ2-3, with 7 nucleotides matching TRBD2. With 7 bases clipped from V and 4 bases from J, the junction kept 5 bases outside the gene matches. CDR3 length: 12 amino acids. CDR1 and CDR2 from the germline V gene are SQVTM and ANQGSEA. CDR3 residues: CSALAGADTQYF. CDR3 nucleotide sequence: TGCAGCGCCTTAGCGGGCGCAGATACGCAGTATTTT.

The chain carries TRBV5-4 and TRBJ1-4; D possibly corresponds to TRBD1 (5 bases). Trimming shortened V by 10 bases and J by 4 bases, and 11 bases separated the two germline ends. The length of the CDR3 is 12 residues. Germline lookup yields CDR1 SGHNT and CDR2 YYREEE (reference sequence). The CDR3 loop reads CACGDFNEKLFF. The CDR3 DNA is TGTGCCTGCGGGGACTTTAATGAAAAACTGTTTTTT.

The chain employs TRBV7-6 and TRBJ1-1; a weak D match, TRBD1 (5 bases). Germline loops: CDR1 SGHVS, CDR2 FNYEAQ. This CDR3 comprises 14 residues. V gave up 5 bases and J gave up 3 bases, with 13 bases separating them. The CDR3 DNA reads as TGTGCCAGCAGCGCTCAGGGACGGGACACTGAAGCTTTCTTT. Encoded protein: CASSAQGRDTEAFF.

The V and J genes are TRBV5-4 and TRBJ2-7, with unresolved D. CDR1 is SGHNT and CDR2 is YYREEE in the germline V gene (reference sequence). This CDR3 contains 13 residues. Trimming took off 4 bases at V and 6 bases at J, with 14 bases between the two ends. The CDR3 nucleotides read TGTGCCAGCAGCCTTCGGGCGTCTACCGAGCAGTACTTC. Translation: CASSLRASTEQYF.

V usage is TRBV7-3 and J usage is TRBJ1-1; D is ambiguous. In germline, CDR1 is SGHTA, CDR2 FQGTGA. The CDR3 has 14 residues. V was clipped by 1 base and J by 4 bases, with 10 bases between them. The CDR3 loop reads CASSLNRGSTEAFF. CDR3 DNA sequence: TGTGCCAGCAGCTTAAACCGGGGAAGCACTGAAGCTTTCTTT.

The chain has TRBV7-8 and TRBJ1-4; weak D call: TRBD1 (5 bases). This CDR3 is built from 17 residues. Deletions cut 3 bases from V and 6 bases from J, with 20 bases between. Germline V gene sequence: CDR1 SGHVS, CDR2 FQNEAQ. This chain's CDR3 is CASSLGGIRGGYEKLFF. The CDR3 nucleotides are TGTGCCAGCAGCTTGGGGGGAATTCGGGGAGGCTATGAAAAACTGTTTTTT.

The chain uses TRBV15 and TRBJ2-5, with 10 bases identical to TRBD2. Germline V CDR1 and CDR2: LNHNV, YYDKDF (reference sequence). The CDR3 loop spans 17 amino acids. Germline trimming cut 0 bases from V and 7 bases from J; bases unmatched to any gene: 11. This chain's CDR3 is CATSRDPLAGVLGTQYF. The CDR3 coding sequence is TGTGCCACCAGCAGAGACCCCCTAGCGGGAGTGCTGGGGACCCAGTACTTC.

V usage is TRBV5-4 and J usage is TRBJ2-7; D possibly uses TRBD1 or TRBD2 (5 bases each). The germline V gene encodes CDR1 SGHNT and CDR2 YYREEE (reference sequence). The CDR3 length is 16 residues. V dropped 0 bases and J dropped 6 bases, with 19 bases sitting between them. The CDR3, as DNA: TGTGCCAGCAGCTTGGTTGGGGCAGGGACGGCCCTCGAGCAGTACTTC. This sequence encodes CASSLVGAGTALEQYF. Full variable domain (outside the CDR3, taken from reference TRBV5-4 and TRBJ2-7): ETGVTQSPTHLIKTRGQQVTLRCSSQSGHNTVSWYQQALGQGPQFIFQYYREEENGRGNFPPRFSGLQFPNYSSELNVNALELDDSALYLCASSLVGAGTALEQYFGPGTRLTVT.

This CDR3 is CSVGPEGGNGYTF. The CDR3 DNA reads TGCAGCGTTGGGCCCGAAGGGGGGAATGGCTACACCTTC. V usage is TRBV29-1 and J usage is TRBJ1-2; D possibly corresponds to TRBD1 (6 bases). Germline CDR1 SQVTM, CDR2 ANQGSEA. Trimming shortened V by 4 bases and J by 6 bases, and 15 bases separated the two germline ends. This CDR3 contains 13 residues.

The chain carries TRBV28 and TRBJ2-6, with D possibly called TRBD1 or TRBD2 (5 bases each). The CDR3 runs to 16 residues. Between the trimmed V and J ends, which lost 2 bases and 0 bases, there was a span of 8 bases. Looked up from germline, CDR1 is MDHEN and CDR2 is SYDVKM. The chain's CDR3 is CASSLGGSSGANVLTF. CDR3 bases: TGTGCCAGCAGTTTAGGGGGAAGCTCTGGGGCCAACGTCCTGACTTTC.